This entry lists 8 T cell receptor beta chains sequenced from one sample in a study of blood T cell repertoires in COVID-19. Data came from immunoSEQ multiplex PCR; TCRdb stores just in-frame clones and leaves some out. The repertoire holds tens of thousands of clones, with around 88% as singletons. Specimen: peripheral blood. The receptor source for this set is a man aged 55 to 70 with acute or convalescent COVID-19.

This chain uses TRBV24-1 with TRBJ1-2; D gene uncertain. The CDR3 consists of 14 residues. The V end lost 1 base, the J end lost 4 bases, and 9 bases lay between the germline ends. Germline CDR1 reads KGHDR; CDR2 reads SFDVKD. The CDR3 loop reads CATSDFRLTYGYTF. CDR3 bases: TGTGCCACCAGTGATTTCAGACTCACCTATGGCTACACCTTC.

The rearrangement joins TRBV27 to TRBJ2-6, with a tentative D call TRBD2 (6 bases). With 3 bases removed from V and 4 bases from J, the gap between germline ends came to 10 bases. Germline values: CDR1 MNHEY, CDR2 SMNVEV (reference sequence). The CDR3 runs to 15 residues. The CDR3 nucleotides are TGTGCCAGCAGTTTGGAGGGGAGGGGGGCCAACGTCCTGACTTTC. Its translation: CASSLEGRGANVLTF. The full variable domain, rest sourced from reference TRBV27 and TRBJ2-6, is EAQVTQNPRYLITVTGKKLTVTCSQNMNHEYMSWYRQDPGLGLRQIYYSMNVEVTDKGDVPEGYKVSRKEKRNFPLILESPSPNQTSLYFCASSLEGRGANVLTFGAGSRLTVL.

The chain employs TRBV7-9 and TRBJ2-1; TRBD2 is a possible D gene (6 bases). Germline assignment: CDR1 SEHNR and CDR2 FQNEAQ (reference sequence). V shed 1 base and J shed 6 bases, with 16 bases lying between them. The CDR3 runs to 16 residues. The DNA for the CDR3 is TGTGCCAGCAGCTTAGGTATGGCGGGACCTTCCAATGAGCAGTTCTTC. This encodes CASSLGMAGPSNEQFF.

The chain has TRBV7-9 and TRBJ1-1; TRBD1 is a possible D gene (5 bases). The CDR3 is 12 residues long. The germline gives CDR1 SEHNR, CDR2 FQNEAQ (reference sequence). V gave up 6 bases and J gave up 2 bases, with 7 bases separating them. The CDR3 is CASRTANTEAFF. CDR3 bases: TGTGCCAGCAGGACAGCTAACACTGAAGCTTTCTTT.

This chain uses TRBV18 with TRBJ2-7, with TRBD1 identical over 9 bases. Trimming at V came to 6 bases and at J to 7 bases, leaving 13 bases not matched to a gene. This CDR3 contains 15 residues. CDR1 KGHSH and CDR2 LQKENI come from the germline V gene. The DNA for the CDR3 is TGTGCCAGCTCGCCCGGGACAGGGCCCCCTCGGGAGCAGTACTTC. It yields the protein CASSPGTGPPREQYF.

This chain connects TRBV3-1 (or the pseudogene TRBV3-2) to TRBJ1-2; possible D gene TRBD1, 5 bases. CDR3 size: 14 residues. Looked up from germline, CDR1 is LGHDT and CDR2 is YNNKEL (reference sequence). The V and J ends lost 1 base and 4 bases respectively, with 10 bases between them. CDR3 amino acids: CASSQGRGIYGYTF. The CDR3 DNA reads TGTGCCAGCAGCCAAGGGCGGGGGATCTATGGCTACACCTTC.

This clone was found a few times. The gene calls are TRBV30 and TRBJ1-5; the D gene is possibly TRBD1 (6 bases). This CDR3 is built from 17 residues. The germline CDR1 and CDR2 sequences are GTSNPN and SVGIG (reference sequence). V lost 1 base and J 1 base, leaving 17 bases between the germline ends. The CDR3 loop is CAWSGTAGTSSNQPQHF. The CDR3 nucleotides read TGTGCCTGGAGTGGTACAGCCGGGACATCAAGCAATCAGCCCCAGCATTTT.

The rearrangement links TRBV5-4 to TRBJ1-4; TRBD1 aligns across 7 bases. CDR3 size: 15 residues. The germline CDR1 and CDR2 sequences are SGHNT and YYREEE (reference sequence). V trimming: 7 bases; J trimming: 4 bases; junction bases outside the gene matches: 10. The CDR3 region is CASGSGGQNNEKLFF. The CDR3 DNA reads TGTGCCAGCGGCTCCGGGGGACAGAATAATGAAAAACTGTTTTTT. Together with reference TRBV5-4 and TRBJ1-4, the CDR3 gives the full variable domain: ETGVTQSPTHLIKTRGQQVTLRCSSQSGHNTVSWYQQALGQGPQFIFQYYREEENGRGNFPPRFSGLQFPNYSSELNVNALELDDSALYLCASGSGGQNNEKLFFGSGTQLSVL.